This TCR beta chain was captured by sequencing in a study of early T cells in non-severe SARS-CoV-2 infection. On this clonotype: The target antigen is unknown.

Findings of the study overall: Matching results from VDJdb favored anti-spike CD8 responses, leaving private and CD4 specificities undetected.

Via MiXCR, TCRdb re-called the 5' RACE reads, giving one row per CDR3 protein. Of 85,000 to 90,000 distinct CDR3 sequences listed, roughly 14% are singletons. Germline V gene data show CDR1 as LNHNV and CDR2 as YYDKDF (reference sequence). CDR3 length: 12 amino acids. V was pared by 2 bases and J by 5 bases, with 6 bases between. The TCR was taken from an adult who was a healthcare worker with PCR-confirmed SARS-CoV-2 infection or an uninfected control (not recorded which). The specimen was whole blood. The genes are TRBV15 and TRBJ1-2; D may be TRBD1 (5 bases). CDR3 sequence (DNA): TGTGCCACCAGCAGAAGACAGTATGGCTACACCTTC. Protein: CATSRRQYGYTF.